Here is one TCR beta chain with its context. Its antigen is unknown. Terminally differentiated effector memory CD45RA+ cells were left out of the naive CD8 fraction, which was CD45RO-negative and positively selected for CCR7. V was cut by 6 bases and J by 5 bases, with 14 bases left in between. This CDR3 is 13 amino acids long. The germline V gene has CDR1 LNHDA and CDR2 SQIVND (reference sequence). The protocol was immunoSEQ multiplex PCR, while the TCRdb copy is restricted to in-frame clones and leaves out a portion. The sample holds around 2,100,000 clones, approximately 94% seen once. The source of the sample is a study of shared clonotypes between healthy human individuals. Study-wide results and caveats: A generally larger estimated richness was seen in naive subsets than in memory subsets.

This chain uses TRBV19 with TRBJ2-7; tentative D call: TRBD2 (6 bases). This receptor was identified in a man aged 18-30 years in good health. The sample comprised naive CD8+ T cells sorted from blood. CDR3 sequence: CASSWRVGNEQYF. The CDR3 DNA is TGTGCCAGTAGCTGGAGGGTGGGAAACGAGCAGTACTTC.